This T cell receptor (beta chain) was profiled in a study of T-cell reconstitution after alpha-beta-depleted transplantation in children. This CDR3 has 21 residues. The V and J ends lost 2 bases and 5 bases, in that order; junction bases with no gene match: 21. Germline lookup yields CDR1 SGHAT and CDR2 FQNNGV. Using unique molecular identifiers, the investigators prepared the TCRbeta library. A single record per CDR3 protein comes from TCRdb applying MiXCR to the PCR reads. The sample has around 400,000 distinct CDR3 sequences, roughly a tenth seen once; the top ten hold 5% to 6.5%. This clonotype has just a few counts.

The rearrangement uses TRBV11-2 and TRBJ2-3, with 11 bases lining up with TRBD2. The source is a human donor who donated a stem cell graft to a child with acute myeloid leukemia. Sequenced material: PBMCs from the stem cell graft donor, taken from the stem cell graft. The DNA for the CDR3 is TGTGCCAGCAGCTTACCAAGTCTTCTAGATAGCGGGGGGGCAGTTGGAGATACGCAGTATTTT. Its translation is CASSLPSLLDSGGAVGDTQYF.